A single sample is the source of the 9 T cell receptor beta chains below, sequenced in a study of T cells in Graves' hyperthyroidism and ophthalmopathy. Amplified regions were TCR beta CDR3 sequences from RNA transcripts. The HTBI primer set was used in a first-round RT-PCR of the TCR CDR3. From the multiplex PCR reads, TCRdb called clonotypes with MiXCR, one entry per CDR3 protein. The sample lists a few hundred thousand distinct CDR3 sequences, roughly 23% occurring once. The sequenced sample was blood. The receptor source for this set is a woman aged 65 to 85 with Graves' ophthalmopathy.

Only a few counts were recorded for this clonotype. The rearrangement links TRBV18 to TRBJ1-1; no firm D call. The V end lost 6 bases, the J end lost 3 bases, and 11 bases lay between the germline ends. Germline assignment: CDR1 KGHSH and CDR2 LQKENI. The CDR3 runs 13 residues. The CDR3 sequence: CASSHEIDTEAFF. The CDR3 DNA is TGTGCCAGCTCCCATGAAATCGACACTGAAGCTTTCTTT.

Only a few counts were recorded for this clonotype. This rearrangement joins TRBV28 to TRBJ1-2; a weak D match, TRBD1 (5 bases). The germline V gene has CDR1 MDHEN and CDR2 SYDVKM. V was trimmed by 6 bases and J by 7 bases, leaving 21 bases between them. The CDR3 consists of 15 residues. The CDR3 region has the DNA TGTGCCAGCAGAGACGGGACGGAACTCTGGGGTGGCTACACCTTC. Protein: CASRDGTELWGGYTF.

The chain uses TRBV20-1 and TRBJ2-7; 8 bases line up with TRBD2. CDR1 DFQATT and CDR2 SNEGSKA come from the germline V gene (reference sequence). Trimming took 3 bases from V and 0 from J; bases not matched to a gene: 4. This CDR3 is built from 14 residues. CDR3 protein: CSASRGGFSYEQYF. The CDR3 DNA reads TGCAGTGCTAGTCGGGGGGGTTTCTCCTACGAGCAGTACTTC.

V is TRBV30 and J is TRBJ1-6, with 11 bases lining up with TRBD1. The J segment lost 9 bases and the V segment lost 4 bases, leaving 5 bases of the junction unmatched. This CDR3 comprises 14 residues. CDR1 and CDR2 from the germline V gene are GTSNPN and SVGIG (reference sequence). CDR3 in DNA: TGTGCCTGGACGGGGACAGGGGGAGGTTCACCCCTCCACTTT. This gives the protein CAWTGTGGGSPLHF.

The chain combines TRBV6-5 with TRBJ1-2; 8 bases are shared with TRBD1. The CDR3 has 18 amino acids. J gave up 5 bases and V 2 bases, and 16 bases lay outside the gene matches. Germline values: CDR1 MNHEY, CDR2 SVGAGI. DNA for the CDR3: TGTGCCAGCAGTTACGCCAACAGGGGGGCTTACCCTTTATATGGCTACACCTTC. This encodes CASSYANRGAYPLYGYTF.

Only a few counts were recorded for this clonotype. The chain uses TRBV20-1 and TRBJ2-6; D is unclear. CDR3 length: 16 amino acids. The germline V gene encodes CDR1 DFQATT and CDR2 SNEGSKA (reference sequence). V was shortened by 0 bases and J by 0 bases, with 9 bases between the two germline ends. CDR3 coding DNA: TGCAGTGCTAGAGATCTTGGACCCTCTGGGGCCAACGTCCTGACTTTC. Translated, it gives CSARDLGPSGANVLTF.

This clonotype was detected only a few times. The chain is built from TRBV20-1 and TRBJ2-3; 8 bases are a match to TRBD2. The germline V gene has CDR1 DFQATT and CDR2 SNEGSKA (reference sequence). The V and J ends lost 3 bases and 1 base, in that order; junction bases with no gene match: 9. This CDR3 is built from 16 residues. In nucleotides, the CDR3 is TGCAGTGCTAGGAGCGGGAGATCGGTGGGCACAGATACGCAGTATTTT. Translated, it gives CSARSGRSVGTDTQYF.

In its sample, this clonotype was seen a few times. The chain links TRBV20-1 to TRBJ2-7; no clear D. Trimming shortened V by 3 bases and J by 3 bases, and 6 bases separated the two germline ends. The CDR3 runs 11 residues. Germline loops: CDR1 DFQATT, CDR2 SNEGSKA (reference sequence). The CDR3 DNA reads TGCAGTGCTAGTCTAGGCTACGAGCAGTACTTC. This codes for CSASLGYEQYF.

The chain uses TRBV5-1 and TRBJ2-5, with D perhaps matching TRBD2 (6 bases). The germline V and J ends were trimmed by 7 bases and 2 bases, with 15 bases remaining between them. CDR1 and CDR2 from the germline V gene are SGHRS and YFSETQ. The CDR3 runs 14 residues. This CDR3 reads CASHSGGAQETQYF. The CDR3 DNA sequence: TGCGCCAGCCATTCCGGCGGGGCTCAAGAGACCCAGTACTTC.